This entry lists 10 T cell receptor beta chains sequenced from one sample in a study of blood T cell repertoires in COVID-19. Produced via immunoSEQ multiplex PCR; TCRdb's table is partial and in-frame only. The sample carries more than 90,000 clones, 70% to 80% recorded once. Sequencing input: peripheral blood. These TCRs come from a man aged 65 to 85 with acute or convalescent COVID-19.

V usage is TRBV7-2 and J usage is TRBJ1-1, with 11 bases that match TRBD1. The V gene end was trimmed by 1 base and the J gene end by 0 bases; junction bases not matched to a gene: 10. CDR3 length equals 19 residues. Germline V lookup: CDR1 SGHTA, CDR2 FQGNSA. CDR3 protein: CASSLGPGTGGPVNTEAFF. The CDR3 region has the DNA TGTGCCAGCAGCTTAGGGCCCGGGACAGGGGGTCCCGTGAACACTGAAGCTTTCTTT.

V usage is TRBV18 and J usage is TRBJ2-1; 11 bases are shared with TRBD2. The junction had 6 bases not matched to a gene; V was cut back by 3 bases and J by 8 bases. This CDR3 is 15 amino acids long. Per germline, CDR1 KGHSH and CDR2 LQKENI. CDR3 in DNA: TGTGCCAGCTCACCTCTAGTAGCGGGAGGGTATGAGCAGTTCTTC. Its translation: CASSPLVAGGYEQFF.

The CDR3 coding sequence is TGCGCCAGCAGTGAAAGGGCGGGAGGAGGGAGTGAGCAGTTCTTC. Its protein product is CASSERAGGGSEQFF. V gene TRBV5-1 combines with J gene TRBJ2-1, with 8 bases aligning to TRBD2. The CDR3 is 15 amino acids. J was trimmed by 9 bases and V by 5 bases; bases with no gene match: 13. CDR1 and CDR2 (germline): SGHRS, YFSETQ.

V and J are TRBV27 and TRBJ2-1; D is perhaps TRBD2 (7 bases). Germline lookup yields CDR1 MNHEY and CDR2 SMNVEV (reference sequence). This CDR3 contains 16 residues. V gave up 1 base and J gave up 7 bases, with 17 bases separating them. Here the CDR3 DNA reads TGTGCCAGCAGTTTATATCTAGGGGGGGGAGGTAATGAGCAGTTCTTC. Translation gives CASSLYLGGGGNEQFF.

The V gene is TRBV4-2, the J gene TRBJ2-2; D unresolved. The CDR3 is made up of 15 amino acids. V lost 1 base to trimming and J lost 0 bases, with 6 bases between them. Germline V gene lookup returns CDR1 LGHNA and CDR2 YNFKEQ. CDR3 in amino acids: CASSQAVPNTGELFF. The CDR3 region has the DNA TGTGCCAGCAGCCAAGCAGTACCGAACACCGGGGAGCTGTTTTTT.

The chain carries TRBV29-1 and TRBJ2-3; 8 nucleotides match TRBD2. The CDR3 covers 13 residues. Germline CDR1 is SQVTM and CDR2 is ANQGSEA. The V gene end was trimmed by 5 bases and the J gene end by 0 bases; junction bases not matched to a gene: 1. CDR3 in amino acids: CSVQRGSTDTQYF. The DNA of the CDR3 is TGCAGCGTTCAGCGGGGGAGCACAGATACGCAGTATTTT.

The V call is TRBV6-5, the J call TRBJ2-5, with D perhaps TRBD2 (6 bases). Trimming cost V 3 bases and J 5 bases, with 10 bases left between them. Looked up from germline, CDR1 is MNHEY and CDR2 is SVGAGI. CDR3 size: 13 residues. The CDR3 region has the DNA TGTGCCAGCAGTTATCGAGGAGGGGAGACCCAGTACTTC. Protein sequence: CASSYRGGETQYF.

This chain joins TRBV5-1 and TRBJ1-2; possibly TRBD1 for D (6 bases). Per the germline V gene, CDR1 is SGHRS and CDR2 is YFSETQ. This CDR3 contains 16 residues. V lost 4 bases, J lost 8 bases, and 24 bases lay in between. The CDR3: CASSQGQTSIIVGYTF. The CDR3, as DNA: TGCGCCAGCAGCCAGGGACAAACGTCTATTATTGTCGGCTACACCTTC.

V is TRBV29-1 and J is TRBJ1-3; D is possibly TRBD1 (6 bases). CDR3 length: 13 amino acids. CDR1 SQVTM and CDR2 ANQGSEA come from the germline V gene. Trimming took off 5 bases at V and 3 bases at J, with 11 bases between the two ends. As DNA, the CDR3 is TGCAGCGTTATGAGGGGGAGTGGAAACACCATATATTTT. Its translation is CSVMRGSGNTIYF.

The DNA of the CDR3 is TGTGCCAGCAGCTTAGGGCGAGGGGAGACCCAGTACTTC. Protein product: CASSLGRGETQYF. The rearrangement links TRBV7-3 to TRBJ2-5, with a weak D call TRBD2 (5 bases). Between the trimmed V and J ends, which lost 2 bases and 5 bases, there was a span of 9 bases. The CDR3 totals 13 residues. The germline CDR1 and CDR2 sequences are SGHTA and FQGTGA.